This TCR beta chain comes out of a study of regulatory T cells in long-lasting Graves disease. Time point given: newly diagnosed GD, antithyroid drugs for less than 3 months. PBMCs provided the RNA from which the TCR library was made. Trimming shortened V by 6 bases and J by 8 bases, and 8 bases separated the two germline ends. The germline gives CDR1 SNHLY, CDR2 FYNNEI. This CDR3 is built from 11 residues. Both iRepertoire HTBI primers and Arm-PCR of CDR3 regions were used to build the TCR beta libraries. Using its own MiXCR run on the multiplex PCR reads, TCRdb lists one record per CDR3 protein. The profile shows about 240,000 distinct CDR3 sequences, roughly 21% of them singletons. This clonotype appeared many times.

This TCR was recovered from a female donor with Graves disease. The rearrangement uses TRBV2 and TRBJ2-1; D ambiguous. The specimen comprised peripheral blood mononuclear cells (PBMCs), sampled at new diagnosis, from a patient treated with antithyroid drugs. This CDR3 is CASRQGDEQFF. The CDR3 region has the DNA TGTGCCAGCAGGCAAGGAGATGAGCAGTTCTTC.